This is a list of T cell receptor beta chains from one sample in a study of blood T cells in healthy people across ages. TCRdb redid the calling of the 5' RACE reads with MiXCR, one entry per CDR3 protein. This sample has about 800,000 distinct CDR3 sequences; about three fifths occur once, and the top ten carry about 20%. The sample comprised blood. These receptors were taken from a man aged 30-40 years in good health. Both conserved end residues are part of each CDR3. The D gene is left open where the match is weak. Size tells how often a clone was seen (once, few, many) or the class of an expanded clone, and some rows leave it out.

j_call v_call clone_size d_call cdr3_length cdr3_nt cdr3_aa
TRBJ1-3 TRBV7-2 - - 15 TGTGCCAGCAGATTAGACGGACAGCCCGGAAACACCATATATTTT CASRLDGQPGNTIYF
TRBJ2-7 TRBV7-2 - - 16 TGTGCCAGCAGCTTAGACTGGCTAGTAGAGGGCTACGAGCAGTACTTC CASSLDWLVEGYEQYF
TRBJ1-2 TRBV11-2 - - 14 TGTGCCAGCAGCGGCCAGGGCTCTGGCGATGGCTACACCTTC CASSGQGSGDGYTF
TRBJ2-1 TRBV6-2/TRBV6-3 - - 15 TGTGCCAGCAGTTTATTAGGGACATCTTACAATGAGCAGTTCTTC CASSLLGTSYNEQFF
TRBJ2-3 TRBV25-1 few TRBD2 15 TGTGCCAGCGGAGTGCTTTCTAGCGGGACAGATACGCAGTATTTT CASGVLSSGTDTQYF
TRBJ1-1 TRBV6-6 - TRBD1 15 TGTGCCAGCAGGACAGGGCTGGGAATGAACACTGAAGCTTTCTTT CASRTGLGMNTEAFF
TRBJ1-1 TRBV14 once - 15 TGTGCCAGCAGCCTAGTCGGCAGAGAAAACACTGAAGCTTTCTTT CASSLVGRENTEAFF
TRBJ2-1 TRBV7-9 - - 12 TGTGCCAGCAGCTTAGGGGACAAGGAGCAGTTCTTC CASSLGDKEQFF
TRBJ2-1 TRBV15 - - 14 TGTGCCACCACGTTCACCGGAAAACCCAATGAGCAGTTCTTC CATTFTGKPNEQFF
TRBJ2-7 TRBV7-8 - - 16 TGTGCCAGCAGCACCACCGCGGGACTCCTTTCCTACGAGCAGTACTTC CASSTTAGLLSYEQYF
TRBJ2-7 TRBV2 - - 12 TGTGCCAGCAGTGTCGAGCCCTACGAGCAGTACTTC CASSVEPYEQYF
TRBJ2-7 TRBV3-1 - TRBD2 15 TGTGCCAGCAGCCAATTCGGGACTAGCCCCAACGAGCAGTACTTC CASSQFGTSPNEQYF
TRBJ2-1 TRBV7-9 few TRBD2 20 TGTGCCAGCAGCGCTCGTCCCGGGACTAGCGGCCCAAGCTCCTACAATGAGCAGTTCTTC CASSARPGTSGPSSYNEQFF
TRBJ2-7 TRBV29-1 - TRBD1 12 TGCAGCGCCGCCCGGACAGGGGGCGAGCAGTACTTC CSAARTGGEQYF
TRBJ2-1 TRBV7-9 few TRBD1 13 TGTGCCGGATACAGGGGGGCCTACAATGAGCAGTTCTTC CAGYRGAYNEQFF
TRBJ1-2 TRBV14 few - 13 TGTGCCAGCAGCCAAGATAGGAGGGCGGGCTACACCTTC CASSQDRRAGYTF
TRBJ2-7 TRBV7-2 few TRBD1 14 TGTGCCAGCAGCCCCATCGGACAGGCTATCCATCAGTACTTC CASSPIGQAIHQYF
TRBJ1-1 TRBV29-1 - - 13 TGCAGCGTTGCTCGCTGGGTGATGACTGAAGCTTTCTTT CSVARWVMTEAFF
TRBJ1-2 TRBV20-1 - - 13 TGCAGTGCTAGAGACCAACGGGTGGCTGGCTACACCTTC CSARDQRVAGYTF
TRBJ2-4 TRBV6-2/TRBV6-3 - - 14 TGTGCCAGCAGTTATGGAATAGCCAAAAACATTCAGTACTTC CASSYGIAKNIQYF
TRBJ2-7 TRBV7-2 - TRBD1 17 TGTGCCAGCAGCTTTTACGGACCGGGGACAGGGTGGGACGAGCAGTACTTC CASSFYGPGTGWDEQYF
TRBJ2-7 TRBV20-1 - TRBD1 13 TGCAGTGCTAGAGTCCCTACAGGGGACGAGCAGTACTTC CSARVPTGDEQYF